This T cell receptor beta chain came from a study of blood T cell repertoires in COVID-19 (dated by TCRdb to between 2020 and 2021). About the full investigation: Samples covering the acute and convalescent phases of COVID-19 were provided by collaborators in the United States, Italy and Spain. A freely available public database, intended as a resource for researchers studying the immune response to SARS-CoV-2, is where the repertoires were released. Where HLA class I and class II types were available, the types were taken from metadata supplied by the sample provider, not from assay-based typing. The prospective study material was composed of cDNA or gDNA derived from T cells, B-cell-depleted T cells, or PBMCs. Subjects who had been exposed to COVID-19, were actively infected with it, or had recovered from it provided the deeply sampled blood TCRbeta repertoires that made up the dataset. The samples were drawn from the first 160 participants of the ongoing ImmuneRACE study and from 950 to 1,500 subjects provided by 6 global collaborators. A de-identified subject ID, COVID-19 status, age in years and sex were almost always included in the sample metadata. Paper-wide results and their limitations: How much clinical and demographic metadata was included differed by source and by participant, and the metadata was provided uncurated.

As to this clone: Its cognate antigen has yet to be identified. No qualities accompany the bases; no much larger clone lies one base away.

TCRbeta CDR3 regions were amplified from genomic DNA using the immunoSEQ Assay, a bias-controlled multiplex PCR. The study's processing was this. The number of nucleated cells in each sample was estimated by amplification of reference gene primers within the assay. To quantify the absolute abundance of each unique TCRbeta CDR3 rearrangement, sequence reads were collapsed and filtered. For each sample, productive Simpson clonality was calculated by taking the square root of Simpson's diversity index across productive rearrangements. TCRdb mirrors the immuneACCESS table, restricted to in-frame sequences. Some clones are absent from its copies; in checked studies, under half trace to an unresolved V gene, and the reason for the others is unknown. V, J and clone size derive from that table, while D and trimming were established from the DNA sequence. The sample table lists more than 250,000 clones, roughly 84% of them with a count of one. Jointly, the top ten make up 1% of the sample.

Collaborating institutions collected whole blood in K2EDTA tubes following their own protocols. For TCRbeta analysis, collaborators shipped samples as frozen whole blood, isolated PBMCs, or DNA extracted from either of those sample types. The junction shows trimming of 0 bases on V and 5 bases on J, and the gene matches do not reach 3 bases of it. Measured from the cysteine to the phenylalanine, the CDR3 is 14 residues long. Only the CDR3 part of the read is kept: 42 bases, read in frame from the first base. The germline V gene supplies CDR1 SGHRS and CDR2 YFSETQ. This TCR came from a man aged 45-60 years with active or convalescent COVID-19. Rearrangement joined TRBV5-1 to TRBJ1-2, with 8 bases aligning to TRBD1. The sequencing sample was made of peripheral blood. The DNA is as follows: TGCGCCAGCAGCTTGGGGACAGGGAGGTATGGCTACACCTTC. This encodes CASSLGTGRYGYTF.